Below are 30 T cell receptor beta chains sequenced from a single sample in a study of synovial regulatory T cells in juvenile arthritis. Produced via immunoSEQ multiplex PCR; TCRdb's table is partial and in-frame only. The sample holds around 9,600 clones. The source material was Treg cells from blood. Noted subset: remaining (HLA-DR-negative) circulating blood Treg cells. These receptors originate from a donor younger than 30 with juvenile idiopathic arthritis.

The chain has TRBV7-9 and TRBJ1-2. Germline lookup yields CDR1 SEHNR and CDR2 FQNEAQ (reference sequence). The CDR3 spans 14 residues. No DNA accompanies this entry. This CDR3 is CASSLELGPIGYTF.

The V call is TRBV7-2, the J call TRBJ1-5; the TRBD1 assignment by TCRdb is unverifiable without DNA. Germline CDR1 reads SGHTA; CDR2 reads FQGNSA. This CDR3 region has 15 residues. The coding DNA is unavailable. The CDR3 here is CASNPTGVFGQPQHF.

This sequence joins TRBV4-2 and TRBJ2-4; with no DNA, the TCRdb D assignment of TRBD2 cannot be verified. Per the germline V gene, CDR1 is LGHNA and CDR2 is YNFKEQ. This CDR3 comprises 17 residues. No DNA is listed. The CDR3 sequence is CASSQRTGRVGGYIQYF.

V is TRBV5-1 and J is TRBJ2-6; the D call from TCRdb, TRBD1, cannot be confirmed without DNA. The CDR3 length is 19 residues. Only the protein is on record. Germline V gene data show CDR1 as SGHRS and CDR2 as YFSETQ. The CDR3 sequence: CASSGGQGVVSSGANVLTF.

The rearrangement uses TRBV10-3 and TRBJ1-1. Germline V gene lookup returns CDR1 ENHRY and CDR2 SYGVKD. The CDR3 runs 15 residues. No nucleotide data were recorded. The CDR3 loop is CAISDRGRVDTEAFF.

V is TRBV2 and J is TRBJ2-7; without DNA, the TCRdb call of TRBD1 cannot be checked. Germline V lookup: CDR1 SNHLY, CDR2 FYNNEI. The CDR3 contains 16 residues. A DNA sequence was not provided. This CDR3 is CASSDPDRNPSYEQYF.

Measured by frequency, this clone is medium-sized. This sequence joins TRBV30 and TRBJ2-7; TCRdb indicates TRBD2, and absent DNA this call remains unverified. The CDR3 spans 15 residues. The DNA is not on file. Germline-derived CDR1 and CDR2 are GTSNPN and SVGIG (reference sequence). CDR3 sequence: CAWRDPSGFAYEQYF.

The chain carries TRBV29-1 and TRBJ1-1. The CDR3 runs to 9 residues. No DNA is given. Germline CDR1 is SQVTM and CDR2 is ANQGSEA. The CDR3 sequence: CSVGTEAFF. Drawing the rest from reference TRBV29-1 and TRBJ1-1, the complete variable domain is SAVISQKPSRDICQRGTSLTIQCQVDSQVTMMFWYRQQPGQSLTLIATANQGSEATYESGFVIDKFPISRPNLTFSTLTVSNMSPEDSSIYLCSVGTEAFFGQGTRLTVV.

V usage is TRBV18 and J usage is TRBJ2-2; as DNA is missing, the TRBD1 call by TCRdb cannot be tested. CDR1 and CDR2 from the germline V gene are KGHSH and LQKENI. This CDR3 region has 17 residues. The DNA is not on file. This CDR3 reads CASSTFPGQGSTGELFF.

J is TRBJ1-2 and V is TRBV6-1. Germline CDR1 reads MNHNS; CDR2 reads SASEGT. The CDR3 length is 14 residues. The protein alone is recorded here. This chain's CDR3 is CASTTQPAHYGYTF.

V usage is TRBV25-1 and J usage is TRBJ1-5; the D gene TCRdb calls, TRBD1, cannot be checked with no DNA. The germline V gene encodes CDR1 MGHDK and CDR2 SYGVNS. This CDR3 spans 14 amino acids. No DNA has been recorded. This CDR3 reads CASSDRYSNQPQHF.

The genes are TRBV5-1 and TRBJ2-3; TCRdb picks TRBD2, but there is no DNA to check that call. CDR1 is SGHRS and CDR2 is YFSETQ in the germline V gene. This CDR3 region has 16 residues. The DNA is unrecorded. CDR3 residues: CASSLGLAGGTDTQYF.

This clone is called medium-sized based on its frequency. The rearrangement uses TRBV6-6 and TRBJ2-7; TCRdb designates TRBD1, a call that cannot be tested without DNA. The V gene's germline CDR1 is MNHNY and CDR2 SVGAGI (reference sequence). The CDR3 loop spans 15 amino acids. No DNA has been recorded. The CDR3 protein is CASSSTSGASYEQYF.

The rearrangement links TRBV7-6 to TRBJ2-3; TCRdb outputs TRBD2, but without DNA this stays unchecked. The CDR3 has 20 amino acids. The DNA is unrecorded. CDR1 is SGHVS, CDR2 FNYEAQ, per germline. CDR3: CASSVAFFFGLAGSTDTQYF.

V and J are TRBV6-1 and TRBJ1-5; TCRdb's D call, TRBD1, is unchecked because there is no DNA. CDR3 size: 15 residues. The coding DNA is unavailable. Germline values: CDR1 MNHNS, CDR2 SASEGT. The CDR3 here is CASSEEEGANQPQHF.

J is TRBJ2-5 and V is TRBV5-1; lacking DNA, the TRBD2 call made by TCRdb goes unchecked. CDR3 length: 14 amino acids. No DNA is listed. CDR1 SGHRS and CDR2 YFSETQ come from the germline V gene. CDR3 protein: CASSLGTRGETQYF.

The CDR3 spells CASRDRIGDTQYF. V is TRBV6-1 and J is TRBJ2-3; the TCRdb D gene call, TRBD1, has no DNA to confirm it. Germline V lookup: CDR1 MNHNS, CDR2 SASEGT. The CDR3 loop spans 13 amino acids. No DNA sequence is on record.

V usage is TRBV5-4 and J usage is TRBJ2-5; checking the TCRdb D call of TRBD1 is not possible without DNA. This CDR3 has 14 amino acids. This entry has no DNA. Germline V lookup: CDR1 SGHNT, CDR2 YYREEE (reference sequence). CDR3 sequence: CASNEPGQEETQYF.

This chain's CDR3 is CASSRVTSGYNEQFF. The rearrangement joins TRBV10-1 to TRBJ2-1; TCRdb's D call of TRBD2 is untestable without DNA. Germline V gene data show CDR1 as WNHNN and CDR2 as SYGVQD (reference sequence). The CDR3 runs 15 residues. No DNA accompanies this entry.

This chain connects TRBV2 to TRBJ1-2; TCRdb returns TRBD1, unconfirmable since there is no DNA. CDR3 length: 14 amino acids. No DNA was logged. Germline-derived CDR1 and CDR2 are SNHLY and FYNNEI. CDR3: CASSLTGQGSGYTF.

The chain is built from TRBV6-5 and TRBJ2-7; the TCRdb call, TRBD1, lacks DNA for checking. Germline-derived CDR1 and CDR2 are MNHEY and SVGAGI. This CDR3 region has 14 residues. No DNA is recorded. The CDR3 loop reads CASSTPGGGYGQYF.

The CDR3 here is CASSPQWSGEKLFF. The gene calls are TRBV2 and TRBJ1-4; TCRdb lists TRBD1, though no DNA is available to test this call. CDR3 size: 14 residues. No DNA has been recorded. Per germline, CDR1 SNHLY and CDR2 FYNNEI.

A remark on this clone: Given the absence of the conserved phenylalanine or tryptophan at the CDR3 end, a read error is likely. The chain combines TRBV5-6 with TRBJ2-7; the D call of TRBD1 rests on TCRdb alone, since no DNA is present to check it. The CDR3 totals 16 residues. No DNA appears here. The germline V gene has CDR1 SGHDT and CDR2 YYEEEE. The CDR3 loop is CASSLVRDRGIDEQYL.

The V call is TRBV9, the J call TRBJ1-2; TCRdb's D call, TRBD1, is unchecked because there is no DNA. The CDR3 is 17 amino acids. The nucleotide record is missing. CDR1 is SGDLS, CDR2 YYNGEE, per germline. The CDR3 protein is CASSLSPDRGTAGGYTF. Full variable domain (outside the CDR3, taken from reference TRBV9 and TRBJ1-2): DSGVTQTPKHLITATGQRVTLRCSPRSGDLSVYWYQQSLDQGLQFLIQYYNGEERAKGNILERFSAQQFPDLHSELNLSSLELGDSALYFCASSLSPDRGTAGGYTFGSGTRLTVV.

The chain carries TRBV7-6 and TRBJ1-2; without DNA, the TCRdb call of TRBD1 cannot be checked. The germline V gene has CDR1 SGHVS and CDR2 FNYEAQ. The CDR3 is 15 residues long. No DNA sequence was recorded. The CDR3 loop is CASSARDRGRYGYTF.

This clone is classed as medium-sized (0.01 to 0.1%) by frequency. The chain recombines TRBV7-9 with TRBJ1-4. The germline V gene has CDR1 SEHNR and CDR2 FQNEAQ (reference sequence). The CDR3 runs 14 residues. No DNA was logged. The CDR3 region is CASSLAGFQEKLFF.

The chain has TRBV14 and TRBJ2-3; TCRdb names TRBD2, which stays unverified in the absence of DNA. CDR3 length: 14 residues. The entry carries no DNA sequence. Germline V lookup: CDR1 SGHDN, CDR2 FVKESK. CDR3 residues: CASSPGGATDTQYF.

V is TRBV6-5 and J is TRBJ1-2; TCRdb proposes TRBD1, but this gene call is untestable without DNA. Germline loops: CDR1 MNHEY, CDR2 SVGAGI. The CDR3 length is 14 residues. No DNA sequence was recorded. The CDR3 here is CASSLGTDIYGYTF.

The chain carries TRBV9 and TRBJ1-1. Germline V lookup: CDR1 SGDLS, CDR2 YYNGEE. The CDR3 extends over 15 amino acids. This entry has no DNA. CDR3 sequence: CASSPPMGFRTEAFF.

CDR3 residues: CASSVASWGHSPLHF. This sequence joins TRBV9 and TRBJ1-6; TCRdb's D gene call, TRBD1, goes unchecked for lack of DNA. The CDR3 length is 15 residues. Only the protein is available. The germline gives CDR1 SGDLS, CDR2 YYNGEE.